This T cell receptor (beta chain) was profiled in a study of blood T cell repertoires in COVID-19 (TCRdb year 2020). Some background on the complete study: Samples covering the acute and convalescent phases of COVID-19 were provided by collaborators in the United States, Italy and Spain. The material from the prospective study consisted of cDNA or gDNA derived from T cells, B-cell-depleted T cells, or PBMCs. The dataset comprised deeply sampled blood TCRbeta repertoires from subjects exposed to, actively infected with, or recovered from COVID-19. The repertoires were made available in a free public database intended to serve as a resource for research on the immune response to SARS-CoV-2. Samples were obtained from the ongoing ImmuneRACE study (first 160 participants) and from 1,000 to 1,500 subjects provided by 6 global collaborators. Nearly every sample came with metadata listing a de-identified subject ID, COVID-19 status, age in years and sex. Where available, HLA class I and class II types were taken from metadata supplied by the sample provider and were not determined by assay-based typing. Study-wide findings and limitations: How much clinical and demographic metadata was included differed by source and by participant, and the metadata was provided uncurated.

TCRbeta CDR3 regions were amplified from genomic DNA by means of the immunoSEQ Assay, a bias-controlled multiplex PCR. Turning to the authors' computational methods: Nucleated cell counts per sample were estimated from amplification of reference gene primers within the assay. Sequence reads were collapsed and filtered to measure the absolute abundance of every unique TCRbeta CDR3 rearrangement. For each sample, productive Simpson clonality was calculated by taking the square root of Simpson's diversity index across productive rearrangements. TCRdb mirrors the immuneACCESS table, restricted to in-frame sequences. Some clones are absent from its copies; in checked studies, under half trace to an unresolved V gene, and the reason for the others is unknown. The V and J calls and clone size come from that table; D and trimming were worked out from the DNA. The sample table records about 130,000 clones; approximately 89% of these occur just once. Around 4.5% of the sample is in the top ten clones.

After removal of 3 bases from V and 12 bases from J, the junction retains 9 bases not matched to a gene. Spanning cysteine to phenylalanine, the CDR3 consists of 15 amino acids. The sequence is cut down to CDR3 DNA, 45 bases in frame from base 1. CDR1 SGHKS and CDR2 YYEKEE were looked up in the germline V gene (reference sequence). This clone was recorded only once. Its antigen target is currently unknown. No much larger clone is present one base from it, and per-base qualities are unavailable. The collaborating institutions used their own protocols to collect whole blood in K2EDTA tubes. For TCRbeta analysis, collaborators shipped samples in one of three forms: frozen whole blood, isolated PBMCs, or DNA extracted from either of those sample types.

The source material was peripheral blood. The rearrangement joined TRBV5-5 to TRBJ1-6; the junction holds 10 bases that match TRBD1. The sequence derives from a human donor in a cohort sampled during active COVID-19. DNA sequence: TGTGCCAGCAGCTCTGAACGGGACAGGGGAGTACCCCTCCACTTT. The resulting protein is CASSSERDRGVPLHF.